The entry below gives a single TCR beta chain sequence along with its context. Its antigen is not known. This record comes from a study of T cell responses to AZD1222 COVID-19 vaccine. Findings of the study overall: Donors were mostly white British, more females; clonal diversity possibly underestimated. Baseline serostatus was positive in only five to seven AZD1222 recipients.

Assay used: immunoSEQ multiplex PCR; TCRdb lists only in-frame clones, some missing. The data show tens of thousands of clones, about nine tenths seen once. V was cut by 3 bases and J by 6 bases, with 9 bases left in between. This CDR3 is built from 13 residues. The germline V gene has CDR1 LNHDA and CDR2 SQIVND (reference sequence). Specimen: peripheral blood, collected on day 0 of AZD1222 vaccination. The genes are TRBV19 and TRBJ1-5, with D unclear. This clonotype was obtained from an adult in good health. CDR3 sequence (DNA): TGTGCCAGTAGTATCTCAGGAAGTCAGCCCCAGCATTTT. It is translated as CASSISGSQPQHF.